What follows are 28 T cell receptor beta chains derived from one specimen sequenced in a study of T cells expressing NK-cell markers. TCRdb re-called the 5' RACE reads and catalogs CDR3 proteins one per entry, DNA excluded. The table for this sample gives about 370,000 distinct CDR3 sequences. Material: blood T cells: a sorted CD56 or NKG2C T cell subset, CD4+ or CD8+ T cells, or bulk PBMC T cells (not recorded which). These receptors were collected from a woman in her 50s in good health.

J is TRBJ2-7 and V is TRBV4-1; TCRdb returns TRBD2, unconfirmable since there is no DNA. This CDR3 has 18 residues. Per germline, CDR1 MGHRA and CDR2 YSYEKL. The CDR3 loop is CASSHRASGGARSYEQYF.

The chain has TRBV29-1 and TRBJ2-7; lacking DNA, the TRBD1 call made by TCRdb goes unchecked. The CDR3 has 12 amino acids. Germline CDR1 reads SQVTM; CDR2 reads ANQGSEA. The CDR3 spells CSVEGENYEQYF.

The V call is TRBV10-3, the J call TRBJ2-2; with no DNA, the TCRdb D assignment of TRBD1 cannot be verified. The CDR3 sequence is 16 residues long. CDR1 is ENHRY and CDR2 is SYGVKD in the germline V gene. CDR3 protein: CAIRGANTINTGELFF.

V and J are TRBV30 and TRBJ2-3; without DNA, the TCRdb call of TRBD1 cannot be checked. Per the germline V gene, CDR1 is GTSNPN and CDR2 is SVGIG (reference sequence). This CDR3 comprises 14 residues. CDR3 sequence reads: CAWNPRAGTDTQYF.

The V gene is TRBV6-5, the J gene TRBJ2-1; lacking DNA, the TRBD2 call made by TCRdb goes unchecked. Looked up from germline, CDR1 is MNHEY and CDR2 is SVGAGI. The CDR3 length is 14 residues. The CDR3 reads CASSLTGTSGEQFF.

The chain couples TRBV3-1 to TRBJ2-1. Germline CDR1 is LGHDT and CDR2 is YNNKEL (reference sequence). This CDR3 has 16 amino acids. CDR3 sequence reads: CASSHGQSSPYNEQFF.

The chain recombines TRBV27 with TRBJ1-5; TCRdb names TRBD1, which stays unverified in the absence of DNA. The CDR3 spans 13 residues. The germline V gene encodes CDR1 MNHEY and CDR2 SMNVEV (reference sequence). This chain's CDR3 is CASSLQGWQPQHF.

The chain employs TRBV12-5 and TRBJ2-1; lacking DNA, the TRBD1 call made by TCRdb goes unchecked. This CDR3 spans 17 amino acids. Germline V gives CDR1 LGHNT, CDR2 FRNRAP. The CDR3: CASGLGILDRDGDEQFF.

The chain uses TRBV29-1 and TRBJ1-2; with no DNA, the TCRdb D assignment of TRBD1 cannot be verified. The CDR3 spans 13 residues. Germline V gene data show CDR1 as SQVTM and CDR2 as ANQGSEA. The CDR3 loop reads CSGNTGTGGGYTF. Looking up the rest from reference TRBV29-1 and TRBJ1-2 gives the full variable domain: SAVISQKPSRDICQRGTSLTIQCQVDSQVTMMFWYRQQPGQSLTLIATANQGSEATYESGFVIDKFPISRPNLTFSTLTVSNMSPEDSSIYLCSGNTGTGGGYTFGSGTRLTVV.

This chain links TRBV12-3 or TRBV12-4 with TRBJ2-2. The CDR3 is made up of 11 amino acids. CDR3: CASSFPGELFF.

This chain joins TRBV15 and TRBJ2-1; lacking DNA, the TRBD2 call made by TCRdb goes unchecked. The CDR3 extends over 16 amino acids. The germline V gene has CDR1 LNHNV and CDR2 YYDKDF (reference sequence). The CDR3 spells CATSTRLAGVGNEQFF. Looking up the rest from reference TRBV15 and TRBJ2-1 gives the full variable domain: DAMVIQNPRYQVTQFGKPVTLSCSQTLNHNVMYWYQQKSSQAPKLLFHYYDKDFNNEADTPDNFQSRRPNTSFCFLDIRSPGLGDTAMYLCATSTRLAGVGNEQFFGPGTRLTVL.

The CDR3 loop is CASSQDFQRYNEQFF. The V gene is TRBV4-1, the J gene TRBJ2-1. The V gene's germline CDR1 is MGHRA and CDR2 YSYEKL. The CDR3 spans 15 residues.

The CDR3 is CASSAGLAGGPKSGANVLTF. This chain connects TRBV9 to TRBJ2-6; lacking DNA, the TRBD2 call made by TCRdb goes unchecked. Germline V lookup: CDR1 SGDLS, CDR2 YYNGEE. The CDR3 spans 20 residues.

The chain is built from TRBV10-3 and TRBJ2-4. CDR3 length: 13 amino acids. Germline CDR1 reads ENHRY; CDR2 reads SYGVKD. This CDR3 reads CAISRPEADIQYF.

The rearrangement joins TRBV3-1 to TRBJ2-2; there is no DNA to check the TCRdb D call of TRBD2. Germline assignment: CDR1 LGHDT and CDR2 YNNKEL (reference sequence). This CDR3 has 15 residues. CDR3: CASSQEPTRSGELFF.

The chain's CDR3 is CASSLMSVGTEAFF. The genes are TRBV12-3 or TRBV12-4 and TRBJ1-1. CDR3 length: 14 amino acids.

The J gene is TRBJ1-2, the V gene TRBV4-1; as DNA is missing, the TRBD1 call by TCRdb cannot be tested. The germline V gene has CDR1 MGHRA and CDR2 YSYEKL. CDR3 length: 15 amino acids. The CDR3 spells CASSQDPGQLYGYTF.

The chain combines TRBV15 with TRBJ1-1. This CDR3 is built from 13 residues. Germline-derived CDR1 and CDR2 are LNHNV and YYDKDF (reference sequence). The CDR3 reads CATSRDNRVQAFF.

This chain joins TRBV6-5 and TRBJ2-1; TCRdb lists TRBD2, though no DNA is available to test this call. The length of the CDR3 is 15 residues. Germline V CDR1 and CDR2: MNHEY, SVGAGI. This CDR3 reads CASSPDSPPVHEQFF.

V and J are TRBV7-9 and TRBJ2-3. Germline V gene data show CDR1 as SEHNR and CDR2 as FQNEAQ (reference sequence). The CDR3 has 15 residues. CDR3 sequence: CASRSSRLNTDTQYF.

The J gene is TRBJ2-1, the V gene TRBV7-9; there is no DNA to check the TCRdb D call of TRBD2. The CDR3 is 14 residues long. Germline V lookup: CDR1 SEHNR, CDR2 FQNEAQ (reference sequence). CDR3 sequence: CASSKRERHNEQFF.

The chain combines TRBV25-1 with TRBJ1-2. Germline V gives CDR1 MGHDK, CDR2 SYGVNS. The CDR3 is 13 residues long. CDR3 in amino acids: CASSDSTNYGYTF.

The chain uses TRBV7-9 and TRBJ1-1. Germline CDR1 SEHNR, CDR2 FQNEAQ (reference sequence). The CDR3 loop spans 14 amino acids. The CDR3 loop is CASSPTRVGAEAFF.

The rearrangement uses TRBV4-1 and TRBJ2-3. This CDR3 has 16 residues. Germline CDR1 and CDR2: MGHRA and YSYEKL. The CDR3 here is CASSQVVTSSTDTQYF.

V gene TRBV4-1 combines with J gene TRBJ1-1; absent DNA, TCRdb's TRBD1 call cannot be checked. The CDR3 extends over 18 amino acids. Germline V gene sequence: CDR1 MGHRA, CDR2 YSYEKL. The CDR3: CASSPQGTGGPMNTEAFF.

The chain is built from TRBV12-3 or TRBV12-4 and TRBJ2-1; TCRdb proposes TRBD1, but this gene call is untestable without DNA. The CDR3 runs 13 residues. The CDR3 reads CASILGPGNEQFF.

The chain couples TRBV3-1 to TRBJ2-7; TCRdb indicates TRBD1, and absent DNA this call remains unverified. Germline V CDR1 and CDR2: LGHDT, YNNKEL (reference sequence). The CDR3 totals 16 residues. CDR3 sequence: CASSQGGGTGVEEQYF.

The chain uses TRBV29-1 and TRBJ2-3; TCRdb's D call, TRBD1, is unchecked because there is no DNA. The CDR3 is made up of 12 amino acids. Looked up from germline, CDR1 is SQVTM and CDR2 is ANQGSEA. CDR3 amino acids: CSAEQGGDTQYF.